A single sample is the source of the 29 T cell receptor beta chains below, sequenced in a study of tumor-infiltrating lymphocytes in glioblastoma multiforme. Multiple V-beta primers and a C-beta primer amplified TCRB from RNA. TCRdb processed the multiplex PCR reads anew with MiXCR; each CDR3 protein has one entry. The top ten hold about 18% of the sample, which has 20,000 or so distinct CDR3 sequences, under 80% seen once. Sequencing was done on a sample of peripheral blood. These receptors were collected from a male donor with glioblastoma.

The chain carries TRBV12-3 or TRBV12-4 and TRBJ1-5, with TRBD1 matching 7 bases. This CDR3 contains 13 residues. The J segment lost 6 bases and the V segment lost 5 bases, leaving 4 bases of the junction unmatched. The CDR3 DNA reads TGTGCCAGCAGTACCGGACAGGTTCAGCCCCAGCATTTT. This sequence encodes CASSTGQVQPQHF.

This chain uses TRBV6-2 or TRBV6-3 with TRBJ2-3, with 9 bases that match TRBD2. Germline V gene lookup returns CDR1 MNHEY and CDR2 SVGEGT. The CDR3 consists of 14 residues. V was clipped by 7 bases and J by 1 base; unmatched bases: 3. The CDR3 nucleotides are TGTGCCAGCAACGGCGGGAGGGGCACAGATACGCAGTATTTT. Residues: CASNGGRGTDTQYF.

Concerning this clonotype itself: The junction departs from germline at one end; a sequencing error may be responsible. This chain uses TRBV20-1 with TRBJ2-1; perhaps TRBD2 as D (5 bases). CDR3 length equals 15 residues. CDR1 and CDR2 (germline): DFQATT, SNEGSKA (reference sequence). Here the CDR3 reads CSASVRLAGIDEQSF. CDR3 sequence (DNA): TGCAGTGCTAGTGTCAGACTGGCGGGTATTGATGAGCAGTCCTTC.

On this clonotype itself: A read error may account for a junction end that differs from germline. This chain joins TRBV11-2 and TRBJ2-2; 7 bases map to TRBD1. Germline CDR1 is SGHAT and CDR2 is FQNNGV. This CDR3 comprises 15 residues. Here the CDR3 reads CASTLVQGHIGELFF. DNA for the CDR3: TGTGCCAGCACCTTAGTACAGGGGCACATTGGGGAGCTGTTTTTT.

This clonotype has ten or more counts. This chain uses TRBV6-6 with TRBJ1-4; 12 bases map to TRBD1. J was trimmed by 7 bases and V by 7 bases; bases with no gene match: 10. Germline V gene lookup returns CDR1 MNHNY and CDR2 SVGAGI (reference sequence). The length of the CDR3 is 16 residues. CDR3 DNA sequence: TGTGCCAGCATGCAGGGACAGGGGGCGGGAGGTGAAAAACTGTTTTTT. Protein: CASMQGQGAGGEKLFF.

The CDR3 loop is CSVGEGLGEKLFF. The DNA of the CDR3 is TGCAGCGTTGGAGAGGGACTGGGTGAAAAACTGTTTTTT. The chain employs TRBV29-1 and TRBJ1-4, with D possibly TRBD1 on 5 matching bases. Germline-derived CDR1 and CDR2 are SQVTM and ANQGSEA. Between the trimmed V and J ends, which lost 4 bases and 7 bases, there was a span of 13 bases. CDR3 length: 13 residues. Drawing the rest from reference TRBV29-1 and TRBJ1-4, the complete variable domain is SAVISQKPSRDICQRGTSLTIQCQVDSQVTMMFWYRQQPGQSLTLIATANQGSEATYESGFVIDKFPISRPNLTFSTLTVSNMSPEDSSIYLCSVGEGLGEKLFFGSGTQLSVL.

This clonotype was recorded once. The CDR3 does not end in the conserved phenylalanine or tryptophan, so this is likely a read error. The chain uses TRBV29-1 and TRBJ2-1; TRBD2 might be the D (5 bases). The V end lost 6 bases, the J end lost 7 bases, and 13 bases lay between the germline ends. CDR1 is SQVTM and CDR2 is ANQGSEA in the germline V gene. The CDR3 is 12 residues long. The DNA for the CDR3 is TGCAGCGTCTGGACTCACAAGAATGAGCAGTTCTTA. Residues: CSVWTHKNEQFL.

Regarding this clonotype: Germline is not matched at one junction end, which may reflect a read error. In DNA, the CDR3 is TGTGCCAGCAGCTTAACTGGGGTCAACGCCCTGACTTTC. Residues: CASSLTGVNALTF. The chain combines TRBV13 with TRBJ2-6; D not certain. CDR1 and CDR2 from the germline V gene are PRHDT and FYEKMQ (reference sequence). There are 13 residues in the CDR3. Together with reference TRBV13 and TRBJ2-6, the CDR3 gives the full variable domain: AAGVIQSPRHLIKEKRETATLKCYPIPRHDTVYWYQQGPGQDPQFLISFYEKMQSDKGSIPDRFSAQQFSDYHSELNMSSLELGDSALYFCASSLTGVNALTFGAGSRLTVL.

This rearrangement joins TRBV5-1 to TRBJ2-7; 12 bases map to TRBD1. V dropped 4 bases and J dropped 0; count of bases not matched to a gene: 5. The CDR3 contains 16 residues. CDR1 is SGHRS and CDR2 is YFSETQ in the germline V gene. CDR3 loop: CASSHGTGGFSYEQYF. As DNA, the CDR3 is TGCGCCAGCAGCCACGGGACAGGGGGCTTCTCCTACGAGCAGTACTTC.

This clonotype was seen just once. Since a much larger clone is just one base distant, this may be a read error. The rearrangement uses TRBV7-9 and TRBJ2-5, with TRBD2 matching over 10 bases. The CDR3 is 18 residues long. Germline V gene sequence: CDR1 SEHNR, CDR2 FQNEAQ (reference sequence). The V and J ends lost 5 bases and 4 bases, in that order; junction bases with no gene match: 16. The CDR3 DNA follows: TGTGCCAGCAGCCCAGCCGCCTCTAGCGGGAGATCCCGAGAGACCCAGTACTTC. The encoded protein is CASSPAASSGRSRETQYF.

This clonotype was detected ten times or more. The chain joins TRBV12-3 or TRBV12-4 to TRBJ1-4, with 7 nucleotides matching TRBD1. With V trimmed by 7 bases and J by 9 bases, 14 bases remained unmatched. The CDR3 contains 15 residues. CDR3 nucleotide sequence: TGTGCCAGCAACAAGGGGGAGGGGGCTCCTCAAAAACTGTTTTTT. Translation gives CASNKGEGAPQKLFF.

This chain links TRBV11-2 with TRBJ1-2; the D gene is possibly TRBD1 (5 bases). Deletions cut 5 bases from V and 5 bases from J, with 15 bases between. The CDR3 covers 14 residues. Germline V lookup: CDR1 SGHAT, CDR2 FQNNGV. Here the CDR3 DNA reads TGTGCCAGCAGCCCATCCTGGGGGGGATATGGCTACACCTTC. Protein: CASSPSWGGYGYTF. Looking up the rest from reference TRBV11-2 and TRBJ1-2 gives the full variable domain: EAGVAQSPRYKIIEKRQSVAFWCNPISGHATLYWYQQILGQGPKLLIQFQNNGVVDDSQLPKDRFSAERLKGVDSTLKIQPAKLEDSAVYLCASSPSWGGYGYTFGSGTRLTVV.

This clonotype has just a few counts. This CDR3 reads CASSSRGDSPLHF. CDR3 nucleotide sequence: TGTGCCAGCAGCTCCAGGGGCGATTCACCCCTCCACTTT. V gene TRBV11-2 combines with J gene TRBJ1-6; TRBD1 might be the D (6 bases). This CDR3 spans 13 amino acids. Trimming stripped 4 bases from V and 8 bases from J, with 9 bases between. In germline, CDR1 is SGHAT, CDR2 FQNNGV. Combining the CDR3 with reference TRBV11-2 and TRBJ1-6 gives the whole variable domain EAGVAQSPRYKIIEKRQSVAFWCNPISGHATLYWYQQILGQGPKLLIQFQNNGVVDDSQLPKDRFSAERLKGVDSTLKIQPAKLEDSAVYLCASSSRGDSPLHFGNGTRLTVT.

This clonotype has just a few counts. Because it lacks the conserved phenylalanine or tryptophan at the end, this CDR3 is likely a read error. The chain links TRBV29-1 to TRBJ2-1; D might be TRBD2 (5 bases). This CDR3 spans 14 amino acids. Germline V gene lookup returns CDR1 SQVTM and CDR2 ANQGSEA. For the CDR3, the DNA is TGCGGCGTTCCAAGAGGAGGCCGGAACAATGAGCAGTTCCTC. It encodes CGVPRGGRNNEQFL.

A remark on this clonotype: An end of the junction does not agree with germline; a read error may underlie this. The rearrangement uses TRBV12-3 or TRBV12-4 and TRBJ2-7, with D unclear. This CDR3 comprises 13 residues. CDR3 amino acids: CANSFTDSYEQYF. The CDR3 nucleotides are TGTGCCAACAGTTTCACGGACTCCTACGAGCAGTACTTC.

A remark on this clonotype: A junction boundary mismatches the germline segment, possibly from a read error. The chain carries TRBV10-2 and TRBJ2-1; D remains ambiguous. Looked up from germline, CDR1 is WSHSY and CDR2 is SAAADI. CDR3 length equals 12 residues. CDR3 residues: CASRDPYNEQLF. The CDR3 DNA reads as TGCGCCAGCAGGGATCCCTACAATGAGCAGCTCTTC.

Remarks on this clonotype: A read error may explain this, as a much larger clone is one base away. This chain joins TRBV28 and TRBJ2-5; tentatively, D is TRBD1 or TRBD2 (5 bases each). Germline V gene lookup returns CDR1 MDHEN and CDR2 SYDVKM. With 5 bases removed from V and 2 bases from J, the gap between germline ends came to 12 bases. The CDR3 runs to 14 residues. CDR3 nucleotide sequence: TGTGCCAGCAGTCCAGGGAGCACACAAGAGACCCAGTACTTC. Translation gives CASSPGSTQETQYF.

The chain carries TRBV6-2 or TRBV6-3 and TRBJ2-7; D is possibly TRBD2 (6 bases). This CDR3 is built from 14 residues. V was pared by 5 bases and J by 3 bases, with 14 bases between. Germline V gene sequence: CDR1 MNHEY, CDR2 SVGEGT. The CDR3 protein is CASSVRRDNYEQYF. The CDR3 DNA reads TGTGCCAGCAGTGTCCGGAGGGATAACTACGAGCAGTACTTC.

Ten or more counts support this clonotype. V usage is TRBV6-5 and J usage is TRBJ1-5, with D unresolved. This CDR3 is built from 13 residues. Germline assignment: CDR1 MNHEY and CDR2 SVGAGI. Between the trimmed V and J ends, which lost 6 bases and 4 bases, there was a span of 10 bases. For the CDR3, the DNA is TGTGCCAGCAGGCGTGGGGATAATCAGCCCCAGCATTTT. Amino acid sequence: CASRRGDNQPQHF.

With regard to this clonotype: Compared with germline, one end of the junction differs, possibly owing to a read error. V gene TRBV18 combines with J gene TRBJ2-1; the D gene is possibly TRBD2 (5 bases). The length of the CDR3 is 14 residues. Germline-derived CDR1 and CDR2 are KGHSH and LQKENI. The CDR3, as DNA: TGTGCCAACTCACCAGGCGGAGGCGGCAATCTGCCGTTCTTC. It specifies CANSPGGGGNLPFF.

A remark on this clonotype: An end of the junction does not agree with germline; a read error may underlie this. The CDR3: CASSKKRMETHYF. The DNA of the CDR3 is TGTGCCAGCAGCAAGAAGAGGATGGAGACCCATTACTTC. The V and J genes are TRBV11-1 and TRBJ2-5; D is uncertain. The CDR3 consists of 13 residues. Per germline, CDR1 SGHAT and CDR2 FQDESV (reference sequence).

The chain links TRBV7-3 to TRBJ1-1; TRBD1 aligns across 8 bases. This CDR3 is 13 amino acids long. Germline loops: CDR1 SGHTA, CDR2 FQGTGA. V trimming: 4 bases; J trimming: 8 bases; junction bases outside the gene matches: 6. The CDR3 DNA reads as TGTGCCAGCAGCTCGATACAGGGGGGCGAAGCTTTCTTT. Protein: CASSSIQGGEAFF.

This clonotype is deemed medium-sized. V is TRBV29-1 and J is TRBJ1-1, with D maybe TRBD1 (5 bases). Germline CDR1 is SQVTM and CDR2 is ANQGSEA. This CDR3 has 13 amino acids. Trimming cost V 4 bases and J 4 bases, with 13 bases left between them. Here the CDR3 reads CSVVPGTFTEAFF. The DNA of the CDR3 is TGCAGCGTTGTACCAGGGACCTTCACTGAAGCTTTCTTT.

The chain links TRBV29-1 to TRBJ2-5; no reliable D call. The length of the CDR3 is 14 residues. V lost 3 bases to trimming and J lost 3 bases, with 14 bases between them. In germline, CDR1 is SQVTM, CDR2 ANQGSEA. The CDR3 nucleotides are TGCAGCGTTGAGTACGCGACTGCGAAAGAGACCCAGTACTTC. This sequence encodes CSVEYATAKETQYF. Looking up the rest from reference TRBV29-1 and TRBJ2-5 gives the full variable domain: SAVISQKPSRDICQRGTSLTIQCQVDSQVTMMFWYRQQPGQSLTLIATANQGSEATYESGFVIDKFPISRPNLTFSTLTVSNMSPEDSSIYLCSVEYATAKETQYFGPGTRLLVL.

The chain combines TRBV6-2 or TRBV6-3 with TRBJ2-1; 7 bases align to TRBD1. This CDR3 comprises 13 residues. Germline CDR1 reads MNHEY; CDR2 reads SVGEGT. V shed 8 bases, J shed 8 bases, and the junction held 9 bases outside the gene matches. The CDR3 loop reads CASRLSGGHEQFF. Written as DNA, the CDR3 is TGTGCCAGCCGACTTTCAGGGGGTCATGAGCAGTTCTTC.

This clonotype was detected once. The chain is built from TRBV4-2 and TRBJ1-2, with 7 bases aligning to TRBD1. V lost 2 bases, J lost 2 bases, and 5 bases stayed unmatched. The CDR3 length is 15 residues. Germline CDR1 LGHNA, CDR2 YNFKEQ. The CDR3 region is CASSQLTGANYGYTF. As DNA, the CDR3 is TGTGCCAGCAGCCAACTCACAGGGGCCAACTATGGCTACACCTTC.

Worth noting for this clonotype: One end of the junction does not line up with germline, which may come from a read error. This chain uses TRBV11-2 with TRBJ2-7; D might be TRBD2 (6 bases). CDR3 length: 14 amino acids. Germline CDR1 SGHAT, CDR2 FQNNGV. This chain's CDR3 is CASGSILASYGQHF. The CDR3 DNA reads TGTGCCAGCGGCTCAATACTAGCATCCTACGGGCAGCACTTC.

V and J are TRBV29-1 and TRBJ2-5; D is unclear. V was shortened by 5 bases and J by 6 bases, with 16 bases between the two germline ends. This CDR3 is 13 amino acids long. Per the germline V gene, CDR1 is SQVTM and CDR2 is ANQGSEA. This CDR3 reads CSVHSAKSKTQYF. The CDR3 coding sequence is TGCAGCGTTCATTCGGCGAAGTCAAAGACCCAGTACTTC. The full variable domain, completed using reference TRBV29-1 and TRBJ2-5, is SAVISQKPSRDICQRGTSLTIQCQVDSQVTMMFWYRQQPGQSLTLIATANQGSEATYESGFVIDKFPISRPNLTFSTLTVSNMSPEDSSIYLCSVHSAKSKTQYFGPGTRLLVL.

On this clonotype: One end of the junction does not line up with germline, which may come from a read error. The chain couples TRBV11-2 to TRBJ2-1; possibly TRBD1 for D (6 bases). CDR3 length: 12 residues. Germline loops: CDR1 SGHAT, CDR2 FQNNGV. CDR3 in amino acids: CDSSLDRGEQFF. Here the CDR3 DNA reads TGTGACAGCAGCTTAGATAGGGGGGAGCAGTTCTTC.